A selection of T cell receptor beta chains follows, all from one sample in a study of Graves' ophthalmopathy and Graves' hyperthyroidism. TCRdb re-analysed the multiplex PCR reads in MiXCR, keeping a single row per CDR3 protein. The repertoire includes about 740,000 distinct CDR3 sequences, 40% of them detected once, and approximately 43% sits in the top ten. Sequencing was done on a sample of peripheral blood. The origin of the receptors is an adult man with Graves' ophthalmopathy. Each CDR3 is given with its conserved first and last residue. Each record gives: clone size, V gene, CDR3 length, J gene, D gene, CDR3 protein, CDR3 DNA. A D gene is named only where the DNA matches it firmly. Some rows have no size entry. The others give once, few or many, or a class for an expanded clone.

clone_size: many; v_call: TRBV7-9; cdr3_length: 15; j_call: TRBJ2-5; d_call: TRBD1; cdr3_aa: CASSSLGQGEETQYF; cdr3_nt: TGTGCCAGCAGCTCATTGGGACAGGGGGAAGAGACCCAGTACTTC
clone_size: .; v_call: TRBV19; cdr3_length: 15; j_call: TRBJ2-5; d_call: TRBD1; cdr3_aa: CASSTPTGIWETQYF; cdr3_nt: TGTGCCAGTAGTACCCCGACAGGGATTTGGGAGACCCAGTACTTC
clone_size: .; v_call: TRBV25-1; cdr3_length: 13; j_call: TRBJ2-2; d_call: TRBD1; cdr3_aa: CASVQGAWGELFF; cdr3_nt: TGTGCCAGCGTCCAGGGGGCTTGGGGGGAGCTGTTTTTC
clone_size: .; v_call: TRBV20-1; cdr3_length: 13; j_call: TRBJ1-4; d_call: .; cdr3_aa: CSAKGGAVEKLFF; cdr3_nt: TGCAGTGCTAAGGGGGGGGCGGTTGAAAAACTGTTTTTT
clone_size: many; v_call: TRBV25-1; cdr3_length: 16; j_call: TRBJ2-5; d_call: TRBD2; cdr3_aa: CASSHRLAGVSETQYF; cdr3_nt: TGTGCCAGCAGCCATAGACTAGCGGGAGTTTCAGAGACCCAGTACTTC
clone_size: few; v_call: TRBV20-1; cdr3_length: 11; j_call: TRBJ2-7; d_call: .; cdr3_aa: CSAYRVAEQYF; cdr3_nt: TGCAGTGCGTACAGGGTAGCAGAGCAGTACTTC
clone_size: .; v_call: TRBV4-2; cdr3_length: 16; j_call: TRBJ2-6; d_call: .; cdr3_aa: CASSPSRGSGANVLTF; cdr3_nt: TGTGCCAGCAGCCCAAGCAGGGGATCCGGGGCCAACGTCCTGACTTTC
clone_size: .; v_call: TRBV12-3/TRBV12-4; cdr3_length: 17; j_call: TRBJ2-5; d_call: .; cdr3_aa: CASRSSHTGIGRETQYF; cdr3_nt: TGTGCCAGCAGATCATCCCACACAGGAATTGGTCGAGAGACCCAGTACTTC
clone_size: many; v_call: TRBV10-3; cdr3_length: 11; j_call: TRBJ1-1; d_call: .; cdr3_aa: CASTLGTEAFF; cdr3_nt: TGTGCCAGCACCCTGGGCACTGAAGCTTTCTTT
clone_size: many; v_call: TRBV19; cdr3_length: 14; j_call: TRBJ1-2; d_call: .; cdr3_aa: CASSLRQQLYGYTF; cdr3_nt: TGTGCCAGTAGTCTGCGACAGCAGCTCTATGGCTACACCTTC
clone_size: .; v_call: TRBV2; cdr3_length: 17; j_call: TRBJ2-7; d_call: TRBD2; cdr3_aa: CAGSLAGGQYPLYEQYF; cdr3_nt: TGTGCCGGCAGTCTAGCGGGGGGCCAATACCCGTTATACGAGCAGTACTTC
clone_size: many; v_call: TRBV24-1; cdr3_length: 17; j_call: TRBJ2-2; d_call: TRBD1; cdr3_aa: CATSDSDRGSNTGELFF; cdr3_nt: TGTGCCACCAGTGATTCAGACAGGGGATCGAACACCGGGGAGCTGTTTTTT
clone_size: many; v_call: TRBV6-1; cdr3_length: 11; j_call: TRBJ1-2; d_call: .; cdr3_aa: CASSEGSGYTF; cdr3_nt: TGTGCCAGCAGTGAAGGGAGCGGCTACACCTTC
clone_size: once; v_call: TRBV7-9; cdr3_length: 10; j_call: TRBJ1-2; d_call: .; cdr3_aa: CASSLLGYTF; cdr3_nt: TGTGCCAGCAGCTTATTGGGCTACACCTTC
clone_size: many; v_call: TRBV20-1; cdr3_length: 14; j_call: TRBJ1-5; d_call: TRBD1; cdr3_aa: CSASVQGADQPQHF; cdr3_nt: TGCAGTGCTAGTGTACAGGGGGCTGATCAGCCCCAGCATTTT
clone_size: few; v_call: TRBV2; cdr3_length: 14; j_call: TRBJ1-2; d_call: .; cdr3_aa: CASTSGDPIFGYTF; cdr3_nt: TGTGCGAGCACTTCAGGGGACCCGATTTTTGGCTACACCTTC
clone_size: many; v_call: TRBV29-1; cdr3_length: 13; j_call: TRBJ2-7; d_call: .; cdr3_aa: CSVGEGGAYEQYF; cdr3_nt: TGCAGCGTTGGGGAGGGGGGGGCCTACGAGCAGTACTTC
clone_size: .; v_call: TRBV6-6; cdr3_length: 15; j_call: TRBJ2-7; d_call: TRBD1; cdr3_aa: CASSYLSTGSYEQYF; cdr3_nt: TGTGCCAGCAGTTACCTTTCGACAGGGTCCTACGAGCAGTACTTC
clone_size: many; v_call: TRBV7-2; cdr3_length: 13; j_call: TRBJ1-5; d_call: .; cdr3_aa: CASSHAGTRPQHF; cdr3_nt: TGTGCCAGCAGCCACGCGGGAACCCGGCCCCAGCATTTT
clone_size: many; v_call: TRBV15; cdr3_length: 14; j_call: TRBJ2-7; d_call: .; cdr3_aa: CATSRDLQEYEQYF; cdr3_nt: TGTGCCACCAGCAGAGACCTACAGGAGTACGAGCAGTACTTC
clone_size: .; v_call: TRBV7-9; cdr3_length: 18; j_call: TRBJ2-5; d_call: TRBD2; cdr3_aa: CASSPGWGLGGAVETQYF; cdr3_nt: TGTGCCAGCAGCCCAGGATGGGGTCTCGGGGGGGCCGTTGAGACCCAGTACTTC
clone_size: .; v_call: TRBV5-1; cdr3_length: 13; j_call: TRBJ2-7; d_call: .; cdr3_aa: CASSLEAPPEQYF; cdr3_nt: TGCGCCAGCAGCTTGGAAGCCCCCCCCGAGCAGTACTTC
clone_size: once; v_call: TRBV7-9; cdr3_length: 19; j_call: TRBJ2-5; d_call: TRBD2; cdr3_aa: CASSPAATSGGAVQETQYF; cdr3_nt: TGTGCCAGCAGCCCGGCGGCGACTAGCGGGGGGGCAGTCCAAGAGACCCAGTACTTC
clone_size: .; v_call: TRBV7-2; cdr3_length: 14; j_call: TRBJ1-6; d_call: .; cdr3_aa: CANSDRQGEGALHF; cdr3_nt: TGTGCCAACAGTGACAGGCAGGGTGAAGGGGCCCTCCACTTT
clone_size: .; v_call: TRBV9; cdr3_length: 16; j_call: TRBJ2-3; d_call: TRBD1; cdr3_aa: CASSLAGTGFTDTQYF; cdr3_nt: TGTGCCAGCAGCTTAGCCGGGACAGGGTTTACAGATACGCAGTATTTT
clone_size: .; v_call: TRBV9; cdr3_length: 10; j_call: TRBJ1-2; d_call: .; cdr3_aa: CAQSRYGYTF; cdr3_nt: TGTGCGCAGAGCCGTTATGGCTACACCTTC
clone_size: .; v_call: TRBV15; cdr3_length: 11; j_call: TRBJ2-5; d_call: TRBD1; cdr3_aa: CATSREGTGYF; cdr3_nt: TGTGCCACCAGCAGAGAAGGGACAGGGTACTTC
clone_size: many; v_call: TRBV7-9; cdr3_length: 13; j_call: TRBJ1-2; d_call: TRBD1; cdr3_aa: CASSLTGGGGYTF; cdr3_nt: TGTGCCAGCAGCTTAACAGGGGGCGGTGGCTACACCTTC